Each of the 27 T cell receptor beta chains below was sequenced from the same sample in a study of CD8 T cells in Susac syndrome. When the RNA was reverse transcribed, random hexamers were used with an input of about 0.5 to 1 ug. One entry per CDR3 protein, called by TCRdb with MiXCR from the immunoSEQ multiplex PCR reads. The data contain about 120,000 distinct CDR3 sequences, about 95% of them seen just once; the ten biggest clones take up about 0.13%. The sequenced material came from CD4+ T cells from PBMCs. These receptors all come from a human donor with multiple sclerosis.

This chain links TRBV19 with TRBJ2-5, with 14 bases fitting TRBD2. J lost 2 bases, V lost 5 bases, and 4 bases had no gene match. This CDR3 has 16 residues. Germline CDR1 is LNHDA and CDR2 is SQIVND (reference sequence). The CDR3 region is CASSVGLAGVQETQYF. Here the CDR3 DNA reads TGTGCCAGTAGTGTGGGACTAGCGGGAGTTCAAGAGACCCAGTACTTC.

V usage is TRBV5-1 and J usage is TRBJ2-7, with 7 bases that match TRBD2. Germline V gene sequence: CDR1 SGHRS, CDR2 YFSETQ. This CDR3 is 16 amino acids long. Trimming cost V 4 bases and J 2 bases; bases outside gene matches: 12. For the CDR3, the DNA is TGCGCCAGCAGCCCGCGGCCCGGGACTAACGCCTACGAGCAGTACTTC. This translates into CASSPRPGTNAYEQYF. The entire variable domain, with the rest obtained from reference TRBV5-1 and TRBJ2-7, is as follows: KAGVTQTPRYLIKTRGQQVTLSCSPISGHRSVSWYQQTPGQGLQFLFEYFSETQRNKGNFPGRFSGRQFSNSRSEMNVSTLELGDSALYLCASSPRPGTNAYEQYFGPGTRLTVT.

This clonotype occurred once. The CDR3 region is CSVPGQLQETQYF. The CDR3 DNA reads as TGCAGCGTACCAGGACAGCTTCAAGAGACCCAGTACTTC. The rearrangement joins TRBV29-1 to TRBJ2-5, with D maybe TRBD1 (6 bases). Germline CDR1 SQVTM, CDR2 ANQGSEA. The V gene lost 6 bases and the J gene lost 2 bases, with 13 bases spanning the gap. The CDR3 is 13 amino acids. Complete variable domain (other parts from reference TRBV29-1 and TRBJ2-5): SAVISQKPSRDICQRGTSLTIQCQVDSQVTMMFWYRQQPGQSLTLIATANQGSEATYESGFVIDKFPISRPNLTFSTLTVSNMSPEDSSIYLCSVPGQLQETQYFGPGTRLLVL.

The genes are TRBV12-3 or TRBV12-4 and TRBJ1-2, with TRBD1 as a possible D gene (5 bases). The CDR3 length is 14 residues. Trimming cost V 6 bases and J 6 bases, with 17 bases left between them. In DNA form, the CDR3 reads TGTGCCAGCAGCGCCGTTAGGGACGGGAATGGCTACACCTTC. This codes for CASSAVRDGNGYTF.

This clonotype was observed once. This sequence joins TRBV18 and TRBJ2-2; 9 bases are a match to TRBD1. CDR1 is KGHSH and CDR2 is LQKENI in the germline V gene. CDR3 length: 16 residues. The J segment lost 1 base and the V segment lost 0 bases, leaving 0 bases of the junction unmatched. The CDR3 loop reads CASSPPGQGNTGELFF. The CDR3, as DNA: TGTGCCAGCTCACCACCGGGACAGGGGAACACCGGGGAGCTGTTTTTT.

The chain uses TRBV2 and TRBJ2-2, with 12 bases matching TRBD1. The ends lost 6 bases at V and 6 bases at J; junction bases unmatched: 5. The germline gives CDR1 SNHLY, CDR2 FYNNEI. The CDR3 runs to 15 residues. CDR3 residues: CASRGGTGGPGELFF. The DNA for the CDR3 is TGTGCCAGCAGGGGGGGGACAGGGGGCCCCGGGGAGCTGTTTTTT. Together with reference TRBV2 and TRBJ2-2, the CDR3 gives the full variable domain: EPEVTQTPSHQVTQMGQEVILRCVPISNHLYFYWYRQILGQKVEFLVSFYNNEISEKSEIFDDQFSVERPDGSNFTLKIRSTKLEDSAMYFCASRGGTGGPGELFFGEGSRLTVL.

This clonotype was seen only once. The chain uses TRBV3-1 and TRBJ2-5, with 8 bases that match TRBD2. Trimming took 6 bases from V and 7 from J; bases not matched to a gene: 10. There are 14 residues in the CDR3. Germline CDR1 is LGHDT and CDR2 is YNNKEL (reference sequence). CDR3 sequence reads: CASRLGLGAVTQYF. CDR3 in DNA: TGTGCCAGCAGGCTGGGACTAGGAGCAGTGACCCAGTACTTC.

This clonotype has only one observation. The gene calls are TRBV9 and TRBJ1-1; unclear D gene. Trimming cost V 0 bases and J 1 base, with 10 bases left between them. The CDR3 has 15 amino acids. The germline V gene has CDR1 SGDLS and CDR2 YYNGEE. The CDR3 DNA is TGTGCCAGCAGCGTAGTTGAACGGTCGAACACTGAAGCTTTCTTT. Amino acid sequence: CASSVVERSNTEAFF.

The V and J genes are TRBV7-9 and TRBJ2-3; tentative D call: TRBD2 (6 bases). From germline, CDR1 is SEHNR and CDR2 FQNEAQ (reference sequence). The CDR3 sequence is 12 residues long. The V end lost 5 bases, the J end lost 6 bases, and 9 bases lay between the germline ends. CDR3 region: CASSRGRDTQYF. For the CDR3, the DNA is TGTGCCAGCAGCCGGGGGAGGGATACGCAGTATTTT.

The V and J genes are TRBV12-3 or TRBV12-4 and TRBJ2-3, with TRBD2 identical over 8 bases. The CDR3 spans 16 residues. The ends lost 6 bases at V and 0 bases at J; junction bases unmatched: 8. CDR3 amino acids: CASSSVGGVSTDTQYF. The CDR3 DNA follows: TGTGCCAGCAGCTCGGTCGGGGGGGTTAGCACAGATACGCAGTATTTT.

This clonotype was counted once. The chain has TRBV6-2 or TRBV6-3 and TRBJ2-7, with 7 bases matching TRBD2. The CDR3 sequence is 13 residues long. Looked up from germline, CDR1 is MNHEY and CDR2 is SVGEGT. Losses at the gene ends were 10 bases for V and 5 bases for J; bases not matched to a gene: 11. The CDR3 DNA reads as TGTGCCATCTGGGGCGGGAGATACGACGAGCAGTACTTC. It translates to CAIWGGRYDEQYF.

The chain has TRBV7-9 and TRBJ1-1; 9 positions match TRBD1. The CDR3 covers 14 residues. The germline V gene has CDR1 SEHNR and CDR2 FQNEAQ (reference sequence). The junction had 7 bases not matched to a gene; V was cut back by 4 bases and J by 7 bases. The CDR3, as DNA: TGTGCCAGCAGCTCTCAGACAGGGGGTTATGAAGCTTTCTTT. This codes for CASSSQTGGYEAFF.

The CDR3 spells CASSPSSGHTDTQYF. The CDR3 region has the DNA TGCGCCAGCAGCCCATCTAGCGGCCACACAGATACGCAGTATTTT. The V call is TRBV10-2, the J call TRBJ2-3; 7 bases are shared with TRBD2. The V gene's germline CDR1 is WSHSY and CDR2 SAAADI. This CDR3 region has 15 residues. Trimming at V came to 6 bases and at J to 2 bases, leaving 8 bases not matched to a gene.

This CDR3 reads CASSDNISPREQYF. The CDR3 bases are TGTGCCAGTAGTGACAACATCTCTCCCCGCGAGCAGTACTTC. This chain connects TRBV19 to TRBJ2-7; unclear D gene. The germline V gene has CDR1 LNHDA and CDR2 SQIVND (reference sequence). CDR3 length: 14 residues. V lost 5 bases and J 6 bases, leaving 17 bases between the germline ends.

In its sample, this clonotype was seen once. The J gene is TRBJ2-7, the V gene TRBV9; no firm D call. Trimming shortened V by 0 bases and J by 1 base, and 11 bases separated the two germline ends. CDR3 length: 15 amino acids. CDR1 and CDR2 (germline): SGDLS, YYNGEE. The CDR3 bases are TGTGCCAGCAGCGTAGGGGCTCTCCCTTCCTACGAGCAGTACTTC. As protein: CASSVGALPSYEQYF.

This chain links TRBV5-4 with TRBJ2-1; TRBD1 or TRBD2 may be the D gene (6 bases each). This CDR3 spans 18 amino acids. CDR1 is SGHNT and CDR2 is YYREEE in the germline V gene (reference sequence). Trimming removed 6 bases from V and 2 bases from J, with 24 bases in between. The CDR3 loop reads CASTLPRKGGVAYNEQFF. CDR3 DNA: TGTGCCAGCACCTTACCGAGAAAGGGGGGCGTCGCCTACAATGAGCAGTTCTTC.

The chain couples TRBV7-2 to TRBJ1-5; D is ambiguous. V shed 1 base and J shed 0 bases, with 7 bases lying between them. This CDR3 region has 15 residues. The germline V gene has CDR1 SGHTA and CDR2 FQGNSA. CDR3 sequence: CASSLGRNSNQPQHF. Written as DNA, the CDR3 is TGTGCCAGCAGCTTAGGAAGGAATAGCAATCAGCCCCAGCATTTT.

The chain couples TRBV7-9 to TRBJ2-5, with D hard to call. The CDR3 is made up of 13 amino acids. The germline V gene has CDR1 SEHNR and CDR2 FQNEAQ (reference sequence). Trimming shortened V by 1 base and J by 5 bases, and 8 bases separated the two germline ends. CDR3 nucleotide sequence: TGTGCCAGCAGCTTAGAGCAATGGGAGACCCAGTACTTC. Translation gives CASSLEQWETQYF.

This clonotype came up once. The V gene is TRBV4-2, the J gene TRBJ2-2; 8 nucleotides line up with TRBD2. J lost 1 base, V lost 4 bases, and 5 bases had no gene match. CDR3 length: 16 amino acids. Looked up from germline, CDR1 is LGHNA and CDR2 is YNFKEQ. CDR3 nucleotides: TGTGCCAGCAGCCGCAAGCGGGAGCGGAACACCGGGGAGCTGTTTTTT. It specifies CASSRKRERNTGELFF.

Here the CDR3 DNA reads TGTGCCAGCAGTTACTCGGGGTCCCTCCACACCTTC. It is translated as CASSYSGSLHTF. The chain is built from TRBV6-2 or TRBV6-3 and TRBJ1-2; no clear D. V shed 0 bases and J shed 12 bases, with 11 bases lying between them. This CDR3 spans 12 amino acids. Germline CDR1 and CDR2: MNHEY and SVGEGT.

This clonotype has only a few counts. CDR3 protein: CASSSIGQGNTIYF. DNA for the CDR3: TGTGCCAGCAGCTCTATCGGACAGGGAAACACCATATATTTT. This rearrangement joins TRBV7-2 to TRBJ1-3; D perhaps matches TRBD1 (6 bases). Germline CDR1 and CDR2: SGHTA and FQGNSA. The CDR3 has 14 residues. Trimming cost V 4 bases and J 4 bases, with 11 bases left between them.

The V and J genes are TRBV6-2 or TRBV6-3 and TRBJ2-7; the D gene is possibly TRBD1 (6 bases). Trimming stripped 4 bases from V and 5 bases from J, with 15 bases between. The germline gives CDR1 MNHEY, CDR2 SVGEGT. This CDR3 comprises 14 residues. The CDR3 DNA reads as TGTGCCAGCAGTTCCACCGGGACATTCAACGAGCAGTACTTC. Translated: CASSSTGTFNEQYF.

CDR3 sequence: CASSSTGQGFYEQYF. DNA for the CDR3: TGTGCCAGCAGTTCCACTGGACAGGGTTTCTACGAGCAGTACTTC. The J gene is TRBJ2-7, the V gene TRBV6-1, with 8 positions matching TRBD1. The CDR3 loop spans 15 amino acids. CDR1 and CDR2 (germline): MNHNS, SASEGT. Trimming took 5 bases from V and 3 from J; bases not matched to a gene: 9.

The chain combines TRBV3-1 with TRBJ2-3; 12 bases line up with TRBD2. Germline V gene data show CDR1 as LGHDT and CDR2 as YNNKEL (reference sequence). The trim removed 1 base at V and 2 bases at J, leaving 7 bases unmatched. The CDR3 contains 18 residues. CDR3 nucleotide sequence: TGTGCCAGCAGCCAAGGGCGGCTAGCGGGAGGGATCACAGATACGCAGTATTTT. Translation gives CASSQGRLAGGITDTQYF.

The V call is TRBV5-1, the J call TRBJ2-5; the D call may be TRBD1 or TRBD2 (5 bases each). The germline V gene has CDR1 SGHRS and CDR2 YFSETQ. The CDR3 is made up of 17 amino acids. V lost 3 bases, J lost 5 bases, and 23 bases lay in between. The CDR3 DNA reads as TGCGCCAGCAGCTCTTCGGGGAACCCAATAGCAGGGGAGACCCAGTACTTC. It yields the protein CASSSSGNPIAGETQYF.

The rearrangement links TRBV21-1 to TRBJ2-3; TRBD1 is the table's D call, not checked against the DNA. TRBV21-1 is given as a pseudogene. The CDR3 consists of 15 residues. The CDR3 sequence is CAISRDRDGTDTQYF. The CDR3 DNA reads TGTGCCATCTCTAGAGACAGGGACGGCACAGATACGCAGTATTTT.

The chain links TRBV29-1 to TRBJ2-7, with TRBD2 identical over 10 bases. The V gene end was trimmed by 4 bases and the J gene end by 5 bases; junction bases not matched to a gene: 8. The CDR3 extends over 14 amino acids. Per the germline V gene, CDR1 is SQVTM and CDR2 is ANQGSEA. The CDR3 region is CSVGNRLAGHEQYF. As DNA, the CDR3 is TGCAGCGTTGGAAATCGACTAGCGGGCCACGAGCAGTACTTC.